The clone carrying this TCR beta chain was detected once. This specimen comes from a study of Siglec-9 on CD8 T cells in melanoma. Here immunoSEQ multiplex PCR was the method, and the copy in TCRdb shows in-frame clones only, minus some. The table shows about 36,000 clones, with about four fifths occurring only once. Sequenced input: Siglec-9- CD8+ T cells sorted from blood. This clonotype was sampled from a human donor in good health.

CDR3 region: CASSMGDGRLWPQHF. The CDR3 DNA reads TGTGCCAGTAGTATGGGGGACGGCCGCCTGTGGCCCCAGCATTTT. This chain connects TRBV19 to TRBJ1-5; possible D gene TRBD1, 5 bases. Trimming stripped 3 bases from V and 9 bases from J, with 18 bases between. Germline V gene lookup returns CDR1 LNHDA and CDR2 SQIVND (reference sequence). This CDR3 comprises 15 residues.